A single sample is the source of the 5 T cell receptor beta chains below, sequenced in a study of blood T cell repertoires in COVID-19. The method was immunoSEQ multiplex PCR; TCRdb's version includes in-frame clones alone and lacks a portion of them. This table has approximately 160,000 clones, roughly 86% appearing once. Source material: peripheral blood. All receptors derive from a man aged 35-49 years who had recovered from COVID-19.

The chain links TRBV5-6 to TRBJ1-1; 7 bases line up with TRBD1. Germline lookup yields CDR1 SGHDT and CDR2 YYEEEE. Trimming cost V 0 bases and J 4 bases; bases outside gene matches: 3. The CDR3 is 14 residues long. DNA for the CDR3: TGTGCCAGCAGCTTGGCCCCAGGGGGCACTGAAGCTTTCTTT. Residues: CASSLAPGGTEAFF.

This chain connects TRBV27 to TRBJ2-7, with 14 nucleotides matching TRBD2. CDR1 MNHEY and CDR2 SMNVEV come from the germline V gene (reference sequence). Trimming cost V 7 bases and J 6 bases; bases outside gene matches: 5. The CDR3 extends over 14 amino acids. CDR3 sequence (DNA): TGTGCCAGCACGGGGACTAGCGGGAGTGGCGAGCAGTACTTC. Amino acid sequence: CASTGTSGSGEQYF.

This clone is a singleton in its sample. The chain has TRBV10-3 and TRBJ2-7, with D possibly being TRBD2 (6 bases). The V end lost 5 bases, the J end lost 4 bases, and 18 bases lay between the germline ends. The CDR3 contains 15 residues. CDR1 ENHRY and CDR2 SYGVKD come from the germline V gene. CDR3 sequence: CAISSAGTDGYEQYF. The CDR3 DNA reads TGTGCCATCAGTTCCGCCGGGACTGATGGGTACGAGCAGTACTTC.

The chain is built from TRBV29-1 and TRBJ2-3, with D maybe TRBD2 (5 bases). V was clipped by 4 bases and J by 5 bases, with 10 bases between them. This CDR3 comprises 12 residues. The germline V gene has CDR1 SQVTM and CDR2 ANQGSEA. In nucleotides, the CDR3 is TGCAGCGTTGTGAGGGTGGAAGATACGCAGTATTTT. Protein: CSVVRVEDTQYF.

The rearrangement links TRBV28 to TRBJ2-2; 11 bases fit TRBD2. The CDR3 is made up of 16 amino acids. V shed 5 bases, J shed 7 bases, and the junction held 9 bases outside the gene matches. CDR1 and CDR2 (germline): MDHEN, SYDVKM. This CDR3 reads CASSAHSGRADGELFF. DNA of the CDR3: TGTGCCAGCAGTGCCCATAGCGGGAGGGCCGACGGGGAGCTGTTTTTT.